The 22 T cell receptor beta chains below were found in one sample sequenced in a study of T cell clonality in common variable immunodeficiency. The study's findings and limits: Reportedly, TCR beta sequences from common variable immunodeficiency showed fewer deletions and N-nucleotide insertions.

Clones were read by immunoSEQ multiplex PCR, and TCRdb kept only the in-frame ones, dropping some. The repertoire consists of about 42,000 clones, none detected only once. Their cognate antigens are unknown. Sequenced material: peripheral blood mononuclear cells. Receptor source: a human donor with common variable immunodeficiency.

This clone has ten or more counts. The observed sequence ends 3 residues before the CDR3 terminus, with the missing tail filled in from the germline J gene. The chain carries TRBV20-1 and TRBJ2-1; maybe TRBD1 (5 bases). Trimming removed 8 bases from V and 6 bases from J, with 11 bases in between. The CDR3 length is 11 residues. Germline V gene sequence: CDR1 DFQATT, CDR2 SNEGSKA (reference sequence). CDR3 protein: CSIREINEQFF. The sequenced CDR3 bases are TGCAGTATCAGGGAAATCAATGAG.

Note on this clone: The read stops 3 residues short of the end of the CDR3; the missing end is completed from the germline J gene. This chain links TRBV6-2 or TRBV6-3 with TRBJ2-7; the match to TRBD1 covers 9 bases. Unmatched junction bases numbered 4, after V lost 0 bases and J lost 1 base. CDR1 MNHEY and CDR2 SVGEGT come from the germline V gene. This CDR3 region has 16 residues. CDR3 bases read: TGTGCCAGCAGTTACTCTCCCGGGACAGGGTCCTACGAG. This translates into CASSYSPGTGSYE. The entire CDR3 protein is CASSYSPGTGSYEQYF.

This clone was counted between two and nine times. The read halts 3 residues ahead of the CDR3 end, with the missing end drawn from the germline J gene. The chain is built from TRBV6-1 and TRBJ1-3, with a tentative D call TRBD1 (5 bases). V shed 3 bases and J shed 8 bases, with 11 bases lying between them. Germline CDR1 and CDR2: MNHNS and SASEGT. CDR3 length equals 13 residues. This CDR3 reads CASSEGGGDTIYF. CDR3 DNA, as far as it was read: TGTGCCAGCAGTGAGGGGGGAGGGGACACC.

Notes on this clone: The read terminates 3 residues before the CDR3 end, so the remaining end is supplied by the germline J gene. The V call is TRBV7-6, the J call TRBJ1-6; D is unclear. This CDR3 region has 15 residues. The ends were cut back, 8 bases at V and 5 bases at J, with 16 bases in the middle. CDR1 and CDR2 (germline): SGHVS, FNYEAQ. The CDR3 DNA, read in part, is TGTGCCAGCGCCTTTACAAGCCTAGATAATTCACCC. This sequence encodes CASAFTSLDNSP. The whole CDR3 sequence reads CASAFTSLDNSPLHF.

This clone has more than one count but fewer than ten. The CDR3 here is CASRRGQGALEQYF. Incomplete CDR3 DNA: TGTGCCAGTAGGCGAGGACAGGGGGCTCTCGAG. The genes are TRBV19 and TRBJ2-7; TRBD1 matches at 11 bases. Read coverage stops 3 residues before the CDR3 terminus; the germline J gene supplies the remainder. The CDR3 covers 14 residues. The V gene's germline CDR1 is LNHDA and CDR2 SQIVND (reference sequence). The V and J ends lost 6 bases and 6 bases, in that order; junction bases with no gene match: 7.

This clone was recorded many times. The read gets to within 3 residues of the CDR3 end, and the germline J gene fills in the rest. The chain links TRBV7-9 to TRBJ2-1, with TRBD1 matching over 10 bases. Germline V gene sequence: CDR1 SEHNR, CDR2 FQNEAQ (reference sequence). This CDR3 contains 15 residues. With V trimmed by 5 bases and J by 3 bases, 4 bases remained unmatched. CDR3 amino acids: CASSRGQGFYNEQFF. The CDR3 DNA, read in part, is TGTGCCAGCAGCAGGGGACAGGGGTTCTACAATGAG.

At least ten counts were recorded for this clone. The observed sequence ends 3 residues before the CDR3 terminus, with the missing tail filled in from the germline J gene. The J gene is TRBJ1-4, the V gene TRBV5-8; 8 nucleotides match TRBD1. After removal of 5 bases from V and 7 bases from J, the junction contained 10 bases not matched to a gene. Germline V CDR1 and CDR2: SGHTS, YDEGEE. CDR3 length: 15 residues. CDR3 residues: CASRKDRVWGEKLFF. The CDR3 bases that were read are TGTGCCAGCAGAAAGGACAGGGTCTGGGGTGAAAAA.

This clone was detected a few times. Coverage ceases 3 residues before the CDR3 finishes, and the germline J gene fills in the end. The V gene is TRBV5-5, the J gene TRBJ2-7, with 8 nucleotides matching TRBD1. This CDR3 comprises 12 residues. From germline, CDR1 is SGHKS and CDR2 YYEKEE (reference sequence). Trimming took 3 bases from V and 6 from J; bases not matched to a gene: 2. CDR3 DNA, as far as it was read: TGTGCCAGCAGCTGGACAGGGTCCGAG. Translated: CASSWTGSE. The CDR3 in its entirety is CASSWTGSEQYF. Using reference TRBV5-5 and TRBJ2-7 for the parts outside the CDR3, the full variable domain is DAGVTQSPTHLIKTRGQQVTLRCSPISGHKSVSWYQQVLGQGPQFIFQYYEKEERGRGNFPDRFSARQFPNYSSELNVNALLLGDSALYLCASSWTGSEQYFGPGTRLTVT.

This clone has at least ten counts. Sequencing ends 3 residues short of the CDR3 end; the germline J gene provides the rest. This chain links TRBV20-1 with TRBJ1-2; D remains unclear. From germline, CDR1 is DFQATT and CDR2 SNEGSKA (reference sequence). This CDR3 is built from 11 residues. V was trimmed by 5 bases and J by 4 bases, leaving 8 bases between them. The chain's CDR3 is CSAPRGYGYTF. The sequenced CDR3 bases are TGCAGTGCTCCCCGGGGCTATGGC.

To note about this clone: Read coverage stops 3 residues before the CDR3 terminus; the germline J gene supplies the remainder. This chain links TRBV7-2 with TRBJ1-4; 7 bases are a match to TRBD1. The germline V gene encodes CDR1 SGHTA and CDR2 FQGNSA. The CDR3 is 15 residues long. The trim removed 4 bases at V and 2 bases at J, leaving 4 bases unmatched. This CDR3 is CASSSSGGTNEKLFF. The covered CDR3 bases are TGTGCCAGCAGCTCCTCAGGGGGGACTAATGAAAAA.

At least ten counts were recorded for this clone. The read halts 3 residues ahead of the CDR3 end, with the missing end drawn from the germline J gene. This rearrangement joins TRBV6-1 to TRBJ1-3; no definite D call. V was trimmed by 1 base and J by 2 bases, leaving 9 bases between them. CDR1 MNHNS and CDR2 SASEGT come from the germline V gene. This CDR3 spans 15 amino acids. CDR3 protein: CASSEGSQAGNTIYF. CDR3 DNA (partial): TGTGCCAGCAGTGAAGGAAGTCAGGCTGGAAACACC.

This clone was seen repeatedly, ten times or more. The CDR3 end falls 3 residues outside the read, so it is completed with the germline J gene. The rearrangement uses TRBV2 and TRBJ2-1, with 14 nucleotides matching TRBD2. The CDR3 loop spans 16 amino acids. The junction had 4 bases not matched to a gene; V was cut back by 6 bases and J by 3 bases. The germline V gene has CDR1 SNHLY and CDR2 FYNNEI. The DNA read from the CDR3 is TGTGCCAGCAGGACTAGCGGGGGGGTCGTCTACAATGAG. Amino acid sequence: CASRTSGGVVYNE. The whole CDR3 reads CASRTSGGVVYNEQFF.

This clone was observed many times. Read sequence stops 3 residues before the CDR3 end, and the germline J gene provides the missing end. The chain has TRBV20-1 and TRBJ1-5, with 8 bases fitting TRBD1. Germline V gene lookup returns CDR1 DFQATT and CDR2 SNEGSKA (reference sequence). CDR3 length equals 14 residues. J gave up 1 base and V 5 bases, and 4 bases lay outside the gene matches. The CDR3 here is CSAWTGMSNQPQHF. The sequenced part of the CDR3 DNA is TGCAGTGCTTGGACAGGGATGAGCAATCAGCCC.

This clone was observed a handful of times. The missing CDR3 end, 3 residues past where the read stops, is filled in from the germline J gene. The chain is built from TRBV7-2 and TRBJ2-5; 9 nucleotides align to TRBD1. With 5 bases clipped from V and 4 bases from J, the junction kept 2 bases outside the gene matches. Looked up from germline, CDR1 is SGHTA and CDR2 is FQGNSA. The CDR3 is 13 residues long. The CDR3 DNA, read in part, is TGTGCCAGCAGCGCGACAGGGGGAGAGACC. Translated: CASSATGGET. The CDR3, in full, reads CASSATGGETQYF.

This clone was found many times. The read terminates 3 residues before the CDR3 end, so the remaining end is supplied by the germline J gene. The chain employs TRBV30 and TRBJ2-6, with a tentative D call TRBD1 (6 bases). Germline CDR1 is GTSNPN and CDR2 is SVGIG (reference sequence). The CDR3 contains 16 residues. V gave up 0 bases and J gave up 1 base, with 10 bases separating them. The DNA read from the CDR3 is TGTGCCTGGAGTGTACGAACAGGGTCTGGGGCCAACGTC. Amino acids: CAWSVRTGSGANV. The CDR3 in its entirety is CAWSVRTGSGANVLTF.

Many counts were recorded for this clone. Read sequence stops 3 residues before the CDR3 end, and the germline J gene provides the missing end. This chain links TRBV6-4 with TRBJ1-6; possible D gene TRBD1, 6 bases. V was clipped by 5 bases and J by 6 bases, with 8 bases between them. The CDR3 is made up of 13 amino acids. Germline values: CDR1 MRHNA, CDR2 SNTAGT. The CDR3 bases that were read are TGTGCCAGCAGTACAGGGCCTAATTCACCC. It translates to CASSTGPNSP. The complete CDR3 sequence is CASSTGPNSPLHF.

This clone was seen many times. The read terminates 3 residues before the CDR3 end, so the remaining end is supplied by the germline J gene. V gene TRBV5-1 combines with J gene TRBJ1-1; D is unresolved. The ends were cut back, 0 bases at V and 6 bases at J, with 9 bases in the middle. The CDR3 is 13 residues long. The germline V gene encodes CDR1 SGHRS and CDR2 YFSETQ. The CDR3 spells CASSLETVAEAFF. CDR3 DNA (partial): TGCGCCAGCAGCTTGGAAACAGTAGCTGAA.

On this clone itself: The observed sequence ends 3 residues before the CDR3 terminus, with the missing tail filled in from the germline J gene. The rearrangement uses TRBV2 and TRBJ2-3; TRBD2 aligns across 12 bases. Per the germline V gene, CDR1 is SNHLY and CDR2 is FYNNEI. Unmatched junction bases numbered 5, after V lost 5 bases and J lost 2 bases. The CDR3 is 16 residues long. The covered CDR3 bases are TGTGCCAGCAGTCCACTAGCGGGAGGTTACACAGATACG. Protein product: CASSPLAGGYTDT. The CDR3 reads in full as CASSPLAGGYTDTQYF.

This clone has more than one count but fewer than ten. The read ends 3 residues early relative to the CDR3; the germline J gene fills the gap. This chain joins TRBV30 and TRBJ2-6; D call uncertain. V gave up 0 bases and J gave up 4 bases, with 4 bases separating them. This CDR3 is 13 amino acids long. Germline V lookup: CDR1 GTSNPN, CDR2 SVGIG (reference sequence). The CDR3 DNA, read in part, is TGTGCCTGGAGTGTAAGCGGGGCCAACGTC. Its protein is CAWSVSGANV. The entire CDR3 is CAWSVSGANVLTF.

This clone was recorded at least ten times. The read ends 3 residues before the CDR3 terminus; that terminus is restored from the germline J gene. The rearrangement uses TRBV10-3 and TRBJ2-6; 8 nucleotides match TRBD2. The CDR3 loop spans 17 amino acids. J gave up 1 base and V 8 bases, and 10 bases lay outside the gene matches. Per germline, CDR1 ENHRY and CDR2 SYGVKD. The covered CDR3 bases are TGTGCCATCCGCGCCGGGACGGGGGGGTCTGGGGCCAACGTC. Amino acid sequence: CAIRAGTGGSGANV. The CDR3, in full, reads CAIRAGTGGSGANVLTF.

With regard to this clone: The read ends 3 residues before the CDR3 terminus; that terminus is restored from the germline J gene. V usage is TRBV6-2 or TRBV6-3 and J usage is TRBJ1-5; 12 bases are shared with TRBD1. Germline V gene data show CDR1 as MNHEY and CDR2 as SVGEGT. With V trimmed by 5 bases and J by 2 bases, 7 bases remained unmatched. The CDR3 contains 17 residues. The CDR3 DNA, read in part, is TGTGCCAGCAGTCGGGGACAGGGGGCATCGGGCAATCAGCCC. Protein product: CASSRGQGASGNQP. The whole CDR3 protein is CASSRGQGASGNQPQHF.

This clone was seen a few times. The read terminates 3 residues before the CDR3 end, so the remaining end is supplied by the germline J gene. The gene calls are TRBV5-1 and TRBJ2-5; 9 bases fit TRBD1. Trimming at V came to 2 bases and at J to 5 bases, leaving 7 bases not matched to a gene. This CDR3 is 15 amino acids long. Germline V lookup: CDR1 SGHRS, CDR2 YFSETQ. CDR3 sequence: CASSLKFGQGETQYF. The sequenced part of the CDR3 DNA is TGCGCCAGCAGCTTAAAATTCGGACAGGGGGAGACC.